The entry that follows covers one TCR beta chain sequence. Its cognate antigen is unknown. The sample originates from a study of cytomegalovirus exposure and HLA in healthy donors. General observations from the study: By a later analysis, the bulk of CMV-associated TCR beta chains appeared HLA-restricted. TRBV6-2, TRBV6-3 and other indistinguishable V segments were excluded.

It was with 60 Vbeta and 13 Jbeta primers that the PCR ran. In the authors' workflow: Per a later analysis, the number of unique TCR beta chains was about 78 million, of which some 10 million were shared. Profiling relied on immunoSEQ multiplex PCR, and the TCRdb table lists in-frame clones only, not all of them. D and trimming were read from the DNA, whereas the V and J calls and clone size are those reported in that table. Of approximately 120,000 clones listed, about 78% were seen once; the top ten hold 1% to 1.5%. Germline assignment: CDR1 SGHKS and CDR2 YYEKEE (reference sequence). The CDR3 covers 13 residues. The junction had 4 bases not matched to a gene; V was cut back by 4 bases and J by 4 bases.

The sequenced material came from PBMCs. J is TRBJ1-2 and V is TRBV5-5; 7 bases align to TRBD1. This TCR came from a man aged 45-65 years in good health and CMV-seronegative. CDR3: CASSPTGVYGYTF. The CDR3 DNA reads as TGTGCCAGCAGCCCAACAGGGGTCTATGGCTACACCTTC.